A single sample gave rise to the 2 T cell receptor beta chains below, sequenced in a study of T cells in Graves' hyperthyroidism and ophthalmopathy. Amplification yielded TCR beta CDR3 regions, with RNA transcripts as the source. HTBI primers were the set used in a first-round RT-PCR of the TCR CDR3. MiXCR, run by TCRdb on the multiplex PCR reads, gives a single entry per CDR3 protein. The sample records hundreds of thousands of distinct CDR3 sequences, 16% being singletons. Sequenced: blood. The receptors were gathered from a woman in her late teens or twenties with Graves' hyperthyroidism.

The sample holds a few counts of this clonotype. V gene TRBV2 combines with J gene TRBJ2-6, with D possibly TRBD1 on 6 matching bases. V shed 9 bases and J shed 0 bases, with 15 bases lying between them. CDR3 length equals 16 residues. Germline CDR1 SNHLY, CDR2 FYNNEI. The CDR3 sequence is CASSLDRSSGANVLTF. CDR3 nucleotides: TGTGCCAGTTCACTGGACAGATCCTCTGGGGCCAACGTCCTGACTTTC.

In its sample, this clonotype was seen a few times. The chain uses TRBV6-5 and TRBJ2-1, with TRBD2 matching 8 bases. The CDR3 is 15 residues long. Losses at the gene ends were 0 bases for V and 12 bases for J; bases not matched to a gene: 10. In germline, CDR1 is MNHEY, CDR2 SVGAGI. The DNA for the CDR3 is TGTGCCAGCAGTTACTCCTCGGGACTAGACTCTGGGCAGTTCTTC. Residues: CASSYSSGLDSGQFF.